Below are 31 T cell receptor beta chains sequenced from a single sample in a study of cytomegalovirus exposure and HLA in healthy donors. Assay used: immunoSEQ multiplex PCR; TCRdb lists only in-frame clones, some missing. The table includes 250,000 to 400,000 clones, roughly 87% detected once. The sequenced sample was PBMCs. The receptors derive from a woman between 25 and 40 years old in good health and CMV-seropositive.

The chain uses TRBV18 and TRBJ1-2; 7 nucleotides line up with TRBD1. The CDR3 loop spans 16 amino acids. Germline V CDR1 and CDR2: KGHSH, LQKENI. With 1 base clipped from V and 0 bases from J, the junction kept 5 bases outside the gene matches. The CDR3 DNA reads TGTGCCAGCTCACCACTGGAGACAGGGCCTAACTATGGCTACACCTTC. This encodes CASSPLETGPNYGYTF.

The rearrangement joins TRBV4-1 to TRBJ2-1; 13 bases agree with TRBD2. The CDR3 length is 17 residues. V lost 3 bases to trimming and J lost 7 bases; unmatched junction nucleotides: 9. Germline loops: CDR1 MGHRA, CDR2 YSYEKL. The CDR3 region is CASSQIGLAGVINEQFF. CDR3 coding DNA: TGCGCCAGCAGCCAGATCGGACTAGCGGGAGTTATAAATGAGCAGTTCTTC.

V is TRBV4-2 and J is TRBJ2-2; 8 bases are shared with TRBD1. V lost 2 bases, J lost 5 bases, and 4 bases stayed unmatched. The CDR3 has 15 residues. The germline V gene has CDR1 LGHNA and CDR2 YNFKEQ. CDR3 in DNA: TGTGCCAGCAGCCAATTCCAGGGGGCAACCGGGGAGCTGTTTTTT. Its protein product is CASSQFQGATGELFF.

The chain has TRBV6-6 and TRBJ2-2; 12 bases agree with TRBD2. The CDR3 has 16 amino acids. Germline V gene data show CDR1 as MNHNY and CDR2 as SVGAGI (reference sequence). The ends lost 4 bases at V and 1 base at J; junction bases unmatched: 1. In DNA form, the CDR3 reads TGTGCCAGCAGTTTACTAGCGGGGGGGAACACCGGGGAGCTGTTTTTT. This sequence encodes CASSLLAGGNTGELFF.

V and J are TRBV5-1 and TRBJ2-1; the match to TRBD1 covers 10 bases. The J segment lost 13 bases and the V segment lost 2 bases, leaving 9 bases of the junction unmatched. This CDR3 contains 14 residues. The V gene's germline CDR1 is SGHRS and CDR2 YFSETQ. The CDR3 sequence: CASSLVSGTGDQFF. CDR3 nucleotides: TGCGCCAGCAGCTTAGTATCCGGGACAGGGGATCAGTTCTTC.

V is TRBV5-1 and J is TRBJ2-7, with D possibly TRBD1 on 5 matching bases. Germline CDR1 and CDR2: SGHRS and YFSETQ. Trimming removed 3 bases from V and 2 bases from J, with 6 bases in between. The CDR3 has 12 residues. The CDR3: CASSSDTYEQYF. CDR3 nucleotides: TGCGCCAGCAGCTCGGACACCTACGAGCAGTACTTC. The full variable domain, in which reference TRBV5-1 and TRBJ2-7 provide the parts outside the CDR3, is KAGVTQTPRYLIKTRGQQVTLSCSPISGHRSVSWYQQTPGQGLQFLFEYFSETQRNKGNFPGRFSGRQFSNSRSEMNVSTLELGDSALYLCASSSDTYEQYFGPGTRLTVT.

The chain recombines TRBV6-1 with TRBJ2-5, with a tentative D call TRBD2 (5 bases). In germline, CDR1 is MNHNS, CDR2 SASEGT. V shed 4 bases and J shed 1 base, with 10 bases lying between them. This CDR3 comprises 14 residues. The CDR3 here is CASSVGSFQETQYF. CDR3 DNA sequence: TGTGCCAGCAGTGTGGGGAGTTTCCAAGAGACCCAGTACTTC.

This chain uses TRBV28 with TRBJ2-3; TRBD1 matches 7 bases. Germline trimming cut 5 bases from V and 6 bases from J; bases unmatched to any gene: 14. CDR3 length: 16 amino acids. CDR1 MDHEN and CDR2 SYDVKM come from the germline V gene. The CDR3 sequence: CASSHRTGRGPDTQYF. CDR3 in DNA: TGTGCCAGCAGTCACAGGACAGGCCGCGGTCCTGATACGCAGTATTTT. Full variable domain (rest looked up from reference TRBV28 and TRBJ2-3): DVKVTQSSRYLVKRTGEKVFLECVQDMDHENMFWYRQDPGLGLRLIYFSYDVKMKEKGDIPEGYSVSREKKERFSLILESASTNQTSMYLCASSHRTGRGPDTQYFGPGTRLTVL.

This clone has only one observation. The rearrangement links TRBV7-2 to TRBJ2-7; 12 bases map to TRBD2. This CDR3 is built from 15 residues. The germline V gene encodes CDR1 SGHTA and CDR2 FQGNSA. J was trimmed by 6 bases and V by 5 bases; bases with no gene match: 8. This chain's CDR3 is CASSQKTSGRSEQYF. The CDR3 DNA is TGTGCCAGCAGCCAGAAGACTAGCGGGAGATCCGAGCAGTACTTC.

The chain recombines TRBV28 with TRBJ2-3; 7 nucleotides match TRBD1. V lost 2 bases to trimming and J lost 1 base; unmatched junction nucleotides: 6. Germline loops: CDR1 MDHEN, CDR2 SYDVKM. The CDR3 sequence is 16 residues long. In DNA, the CDR3 is TGTGCCAGCAGTTTACTAGGGACAGACGGCACAGATACGCAGTATTTT. It translates to CASSLLGTDGTDTQYF.

This chain connects TRBV28 to TRBJ2-1, with 10 bases that match TRBD2. The CDR3 has 15 residues. V dropped 6 bases and J dropped 2; count of bases not matched to a gene: 4. Germline CDR1 reads MDHEN; CDR2 reads SYDVKM. The CDR3 spells CASSKSGGAYNEQFF. The CDR3 DNA is TGTGCCAGCAGCAAAAGCGGGGGGGCCTACAATGAGCAGTTCTTC.

The gene calls are TRBV9 and TRBJ1-2; D unclear. The germline V gene has CDR1 SGDLS and CDR2 YYNGEE. The V end was cut by 4 bases, the J end by 4 bases, with 14 bases between. This CDR3 has 14 amino acids. CDR3 in amino acids: CASSPQTLRYGYTF. The CDR3 bases are TGTGCCAGCAGCCCCCAGACACTCCGCTATGGCTACACCTTC.

This sequence joins TRBV15 and TRBJ2-1; D gene uncertain. Germline CDR1 LNHNV, CDR2 YYDKDF (reference sequence). The CDR3 spans 12 residues. Trimming took 1 base from V and 5 from J, leaving 3 bases between them. CDR3 DNA sequence: TGTGCCACCAGCAGAGTTAACAATGAGCAGTTCTTC. It encodes CATSRVNNEQFF. Together with reference TRBV15 and TRBJ2-1, the CDR3 gives the full variable domain: DAMVIQNPRYQVTQFGKPVTLSCSQTLNHNVMYWYQQKSSQAPKLLFHYYDKDFNNEADTPDNFQSRRPNTSFCFLDIRSPGLGDTAMYLCATSRVNNEQFFGPGTRLTVL.

The chain combines TRBV6-5 with TRBJ2-7; D ambiguous. V lost 6 bases and J 6 bases, leaving 12 bases between the germline ends. The germline gives CDR1 MNHEY, CDR2 SVGAGI. This CDR3 region has 12 residues. The CDR3, as DNA: TGTGCCAGCAGCCCTCCTGGAGCCGAGCAGTACTTC. Translating gives CASSPPGAEQYF.

The CDR3 spells CASSSIQTGGGKNTIYF. The CDR3, as DNA: TGTGCCAGCAGCTCAATCCAGACAGGGGGAGGGAAGAACACCATATATTTT. The chain has TRBV6-7 and TRBJ1-3; TRBD1 agrees at 9 bases. TRBV6-7 is placed among ORFs of uncertain function. The length of the CDR3 is 17 residues. V lost 6 bases to trimming and J lost 7 bases; unmatched junction nucleotides: 16.

The chain carries TRBV5-6 and TRBJ2-7, with unresolved D. There are 14 residues in the CDR3. Trimming cost V 4 bases and J 0 bases, with 11 bases left between them. The germline gives CDR1 SGHDT, CDR2 YYEEEE. The CDR3 DNA is TGTGCCAGCAGCCCGGGCCGAAGCTCCTACGAGCAGTACTTC. This sequence encodes CASSPGRSSYEQYF.

The chain carries TRBV11-2 and TRBJ2-1, with D unclear. Trimming removed 2 bases from V and 9 bases from J, with 11 bases in between. The germline V gene encodes CDR1 SGHAT and CDR2 FQNNGV. This CDR3 has 13 amino acids. The CDR3 protein is CASSLLERSEQFF. CDR3 in DNA: TGTGCCAGCAGCTTACTTGAGCGAAGTGAGCAGTTCTTC. The full variable domain, rest sourced from reference TRBV11-2 and TRBJ2-1, is EAGVAQSPRYKIIEKRQSVAFWCNPISGHATLYWYQQILGQGPKLLIQFQNNGVVDDSQLPKDRFSAERLKGVDSTLKIQPAKLEDSAVYLCASSLLERSEQFFGPGTRLTVL.

This clone came up a few times. The chain combines TRBV27 with TRBJ2-7, with D uncertain. The CDR3 consists of 14 residues. Germline V gives CDR1 MNHEY, CDR2 SMNVEV (reference sequence). The V gene lost 0 bases and the J gene lost 5 bases, with 11 bases spanning the gap. CDR3 region: CASSLSLIGNEQYF. DNA for the CDR3: TGTGCCAGCAGTTTATCCTTGATTGGCAACGAGCAGTACTTC.

The J gene is TRBJ2-7, the V gene TRBV14; no clear D gene. Germline lookup yields CDR1 SGHDN and CDR2 FVKESK. Trimming shortened V by 3 bases and J by 0 bases, and 3 bases separated the two germline ends. This CDR3 spans 12 amino acids. The CDR3: CASSHSSYEQYF. CDR3 coding DNA: TGTGCCAGCAGCCACTCCTCCTACGAGCAGTACTTC.

This chain joins TRBV28 and TRBJ1-2; D perhaps matches TRBD1 (5 bases). Trimming pared 2 bases from V and 0 bases from J, leaving 10 bases between. The germline V gene encodes CDR1 MDHEN and CDR2 SYDVKM. The CDR3 has 15 residues. Here the CDR3 DNA reads TGTGCCAGCAGTTTACAGGGAGTACCTAACTATGGCTACACCTTC. Protein sequence: CASSLQGVPNYGYTF.

This clone was seen just once. V usage is TRBV27 and J usage is TRBJ2-7; 10 nucleotides align to TRBD2. This CDR3 comprises 15 residues. The germline gives CDR1 MNHEY, CDR2 SMNVEV (reference sequence). V shed 5 bases, J shed 0 bases, and the junction held 4 bases outside the gene matches. The CDR3 is CASSRLAGVSYEQYF. In DNA, the CDR3 is TGTGCCAGCAGTCGACTAGCGGGTGTCTCCTACGAGCAGTACTTC.

The rearrangement joins TRBV5-1 to TRBJ2-2; the D is unclear. V was pared by 4 bases and J by 4 bases, with 17 bases between. In germline, CDR1 is SGHRS, CDR2 YFSETQ. The CDR3 has 16 amino acids. CDR3 protein: CASSTPPPSSTGELFF. The CDR3 DNA sequence: TGCGCCAGCAGCACACCCCCCCCGTCAAGCACCGGGGAGCTGTTTTTT.

The chain carries TRBV5-4 and TRBJ2-5; D gene unclear. The germline V and J ends were trimmed by 0 bases and 0 bases, with 12 bases remaining between them. Germline CDR1 is SGHNT and CDR2 is YYREEE (reference sequence). This CDR3 is built from 16 residues. The CDR3 bases are TGTGCCAGCAGCTTGGGGCAGTGGGAACACCAAGAGACCCAGTACTTC. Amino acids: CASSLGQWEHQETQYF.

The rearrangement links TRBV5-1 to TRBJ2-1, with 7 bases identical to TRBD2. The length of the CDR3 is 14 residues. V was pared by 1 base and J by 7 bases, with 5 bases of the junction left unmatched. From germline, CDR1 is SGHRS and CDR2 YFSETQ. The CDR3 loop is CASSLLRGNNEQFF. In DNA, the CDR3 is TGCGCCAGCAGCTTGTTGCGGGGGAATAATGAGCAGTTCTTC.

This clone was detected once. The rearrangement links TRBV2 to TRBJ1-5, with TRBD1 matching 7 bases. CDR3 length equals 15 residues. Germline CDR1 SNHLY, CDR2 FYNNEI. With 6 bases clipped from V and 0 bases from J, the junction kept 5 bases outside the gene matches. This CDR3 reads CASSANRGSNQPQHF. The CDR3 coding sequence is TGTGCCAGCAGCGCTAACAGGGGTAGCAATCAGCCCCAGCATTTT. The full variable domain, with the rest looked up from reference TRBV2 and TRBJ1-5, is EPEVTQTPSHQVTQMGQEVILRCVPISNHLYFYWYRQILGQKVEFLVSFYNNEISEKSEIFDDQFSVERPDGSNFTLKIRSTKLEDSAMYFCASSANRGSNQPQHFGDGTRLSIL.

Concerning this clone itself: A junction boundary mismatches the germline segment, possibly from a read error. The chain links TRBV6-1 to TRBJ1-2; D possibly corresponds to TRBD1 (6 bases). From germline, CDR1 is MNHNS and CDR2 SASEGT. The CDR3 covers 11 residues. The CDR3 DNA follows: TGTGCCAGCAGTGAATCTTACACAGGGTTATTC. This sequence encodes CASSESYTGLF.

The CDR3 spells CASSTGNRGRTDTQYF. The CDR3, as DNA: TGCGCCAGCAGCACGGGGAACCGCGGGAGGACGGATACGCAGTATTTT. V is TRBV5-1 and J is TRBJ2-3; 8 nucleotides agree with TRBD2. Losses at the gene ends were 4 bases for V and 6 bases for J; bases not matched to a gene: 13. Germline CDR1 reads SGHRS; CDR2 reads YFSETQ. The CDR3 loop spans 16 amino acids.

This chain uses TRBV5-1 with TRBJ2-1, with D possibly matching TRBD1 (6 bases). CDR1 and CDR2 (germline): SGHRS, YFSETQ. V shed 4 bases and J shed 5 bases, with 13 bases lying between them. The CDR3 has 14 amino acids. The CDR3 protein is CASSPLGQHNEQFF. For the CDR3, the DNA is TGCGCCAGCAGCCCCTTAGGACAGCACAATGAGCAGTTCTTC.

The V gene is TRBV6-1, the J gene TRBJ2-6, with D hard to call. This CDR3 is built from 14 residues. Looked up from germline, CDR1 is MNHNS and CDR2 is SASEGT. V was cut by 0 bases and J by 3 bases, with 3 bases left in between. The CDR3 here is CASSEAGGANVLTF. The CDR3 bases are TGTGCCAGCAGTGAAGCTGGTGGGGCCAACGTCCTGACTTTC.

CDR3 DNA sequence: TGTGCCAGCAGCCCGAGTGAGAGCACCATATATTTT. Protein: CASSPSESTIYF. This chain joins TRBV7-8 and TRBJ1-3, with D hard to call. The CDR3 loop spans 12 amino acids. Germline values: CDR1 SGHVS, CDR2 FQNEAQ. The ends were cut back, 5 bases at V and 9 bases at J, with 11 bases in the middle.

This clone came up a few times. This rearrangement joins TRBV20-1 to TRBJ1-2; D is undetermined. Per the germline V gene, CDR1 is DFQATT and CDR2 is SNEGSKA (reference sequence). Trimming pared 3 bases from V and 10 bases from J, leaving 3 bases between. This CDR3 region has 8 residues. CDR3 loop: CSASVYTF. CDR3 bases: TGCAGTGCTAGCGTCTACACCTTC.